Included here is one T cell receptor beta chain sequence, with context. Its target is not known. This entry belongs to a study of identical twins. The study's findings and limits: Models, which agreed with sharing between unrelated individuals, nonetheless underestimated the out-of-frame TCR alpha sharing seen in monozygotic twins. Cord blood beta clonotypes that were abundant carried fewer insertions, and memory repertoires showed no such trend. The study drew conclusions from cross-sectional statistical analysis, not from following the same donors.

This CDR3 region has 18 residues. Per the germline V gene, CDR1 is LGHDT and CDR2 is YNNKEL (reference sequence). After removal of 1 base from V and 4 bases from J, the junction contained 5 bases not matched to a gene. cDNA molecules carried unique molecular identifiers, and template switching added a universal primer site. One entry per CDR3 protein results from TCRdb running MiXCR on the 5' RACE reads. The profile covers roughly 1.6 million distinct CDR3 sequences, with more than 30% appearing a single time and about 0.27% taken by the ten largest. The rearrangement joins TRBV3-1 to TRBJ2-2; 14 nucleotides line up with TRBD2. Sequencing was carried out using cord blood. The source is a newborn girl in good health. The CDR3 sequence: CASSQGLAGGASTGELFF. DNA for the CDR3: TGTGCCAGCAGCCAAGGACTAGCGGGAGGGGCGAGCACCGGGGAGCTGTTTTTT.